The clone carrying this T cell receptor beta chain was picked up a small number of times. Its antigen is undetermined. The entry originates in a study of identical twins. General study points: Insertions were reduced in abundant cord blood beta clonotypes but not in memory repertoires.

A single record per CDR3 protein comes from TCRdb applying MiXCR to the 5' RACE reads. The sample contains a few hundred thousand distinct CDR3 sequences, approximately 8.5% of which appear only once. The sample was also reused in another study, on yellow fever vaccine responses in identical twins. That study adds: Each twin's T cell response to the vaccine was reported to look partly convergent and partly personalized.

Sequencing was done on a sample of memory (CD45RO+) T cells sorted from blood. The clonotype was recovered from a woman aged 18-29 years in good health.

DNA for the CDR3: TGTGCCAGCAGCTCATCGATGGGGGGACAGGGGGCAGGAGATACGCAGTATTTT. It codes for CASSSSMGGQGAGDTQYF. The rearrangement uses TRBV11-1 and TRBJ2-3, with 12 bases matching TRBD1. V lost 4 bases, J lost 5 bases, and 13 bases stayed unmatched. There are 18 residues in the CDR3. From germline, CDR1 is SGHAT and CDR2 FQDESV (reference sequence).